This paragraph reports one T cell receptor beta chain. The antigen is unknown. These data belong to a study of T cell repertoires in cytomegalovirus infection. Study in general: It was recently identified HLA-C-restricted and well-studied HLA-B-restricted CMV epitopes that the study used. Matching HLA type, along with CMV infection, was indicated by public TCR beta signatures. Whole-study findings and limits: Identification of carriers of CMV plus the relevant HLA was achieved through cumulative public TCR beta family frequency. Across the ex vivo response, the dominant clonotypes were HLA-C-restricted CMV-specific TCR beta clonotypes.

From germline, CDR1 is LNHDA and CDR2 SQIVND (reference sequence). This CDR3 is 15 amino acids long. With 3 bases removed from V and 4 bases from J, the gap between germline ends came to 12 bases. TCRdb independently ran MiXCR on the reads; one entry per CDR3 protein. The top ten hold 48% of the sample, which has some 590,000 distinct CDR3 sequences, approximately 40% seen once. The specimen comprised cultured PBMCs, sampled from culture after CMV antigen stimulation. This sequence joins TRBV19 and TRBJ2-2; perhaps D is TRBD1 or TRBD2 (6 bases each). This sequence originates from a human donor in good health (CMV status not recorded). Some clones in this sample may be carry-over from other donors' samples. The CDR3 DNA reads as TGTGCCAGTAGTATTTTGGGGGGCTCCACCGGGGAGCTGTTTTTT. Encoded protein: CASSILGGSTGELFF.